The clone carrying this T cell receptor beta chain was seen a few times. This sample is part of a study of blood T cell repertoires in COVID-19. Study-wide background: In each case, the material was cDNA or gDNA derived from T cells, B-cell-depleted T cells, or PBMCs.

Germline V gene sequence: CDR1 SGHTA, CDR2 FQGNSA. CDR3 size: 19 residues. Trimming took 1 base from V and 1 from J, leaving 21 bases between them. Libraries were prepared by immunoSEQ multiplex PCR; TCRdb keeps only in-frame clonotypes and omits some of them. The data contain 400,000 to 450,000 clones, around 90% of them singletons. Sequencing was done on a sample of peripheral blood. The receptor was isolated from a young man with COVID-19, enrolled during active disease. The chain has TRBV7-2 and TRBJ2-3; TRBD1 might be the D (5 bases). The CDR3 nucleotides are TGTGCCAGCAGCTTAGGGACATCACATAGATCTTATGGCACAGATACGCAGTATTTT. This translates into CASSLGTSHRSYGTDTQYF.